Below, 16 T cell receptor beta chains from the same sample are listed, as sequenced in a study of blood T cell repertoires in COVID-19 (dated by TCRdb to the early 2020s). The library relied on the immunoSEQ multiplex PCR assay. In TCRdb, the immuneACCESS table is reduced to in-frame sequences with V and J assigned. These tables do not hold every clone; where another copy was compared, an unresolved V gene accounts for under half, and the others remain unexplained. Within this sample are tens of thousands of clones, with roughly 90% of them counted one time only. The ten largest make up approximately 20% of the sample. The sequenced material came from peripheral blood. All receptors come from an elderly woman in a cohort sampled during active or convalescent COVID-19.

The count of this clone is one. J is TRBJ1-6 and V is TRBV11-3, with D tentatively TRBD1 (6 bases). Trimming took 6 bases from V and 9 from J, leaving 21 bases between them. CDR1 is SGHNT and CDR2 is YENEEA in the germline V gene. This CDR3 is built from 16 residues. CDR3 residues: CASSQDGGGSSSPLHF. The CDR3 DNA follows: TGTGCCAGCAGTCAAGATGGGGGGGGCTCGAGTTCACCCCTCCACTTT. Drawing the rest from reference TRBV11-3 and TRBJ1-6, the complete variable domain is EAGVVQSPRYKIIEKKQPVAFWCNPISGHNTLYWYLQNLGQGPELLIRYENEEAVDDSQLPKDRFSAERLKGVDSTLKIQPAELGDSAVYLCASSQDGGGSSSPLHFGNGTRLTVT.

J is TRBJ1-3 and V is TRBV6-5; 10 nucleotides align to TRBD1. The CDR3 sequence is 16 residues long. V lost 0 bases to trimming and J lost 5 bases; unmatched junction nucleotides: 4. Looked up from germline, CDR1 is MNHEY and CDR2 is SVGAGI. The chain's CDR3 is CASSYSGDRGRNTIYF. The CDR3 DNA follows: TGTGCCAGCAGTTACTCTGGGGACAGGGGAAGAAACACCATATATTTT.

V and J are TRBV6-2 or TRBV6-3 and TRBJ2-1; 7 bases are shared with TRBD2. CDR3 length equals 17 residues. The V gene end was trimmed by 0 bases and the J gene end by 8 bases; junction bases not matched to a gene: 13. Germline V gene data show CDR1 as MNHEY and CDR2 as SVGEGT. CDR3 sequence reads: CASSYSATSNILDEQFF. DNA for the CDR3: TGTGCCAGCAGTTACTCTGCGACTAGCAACATCCTGGATGAGCAGTTCTTC.

The chain employs TRBV15 and TRBJ2-1; 9 bases are a match to TRBD1. Germline CDR1 reads LNHNV; CDR2 reads YYDKDF (reference sequence). V was clipped by 0 bases and J by 5 bases; unmatched bases: 2. The CDR3 totals 15 residues. The CDR3 here is CATSRDGQGNNEQFF. In DNA form, the CDR3 reads TGTGCCACCAGCAGAGATGGACAGGGGAACAATGAGCAGTTCTTC.

The chain has TRBV10-3 and TRBJ1-1; TRBD1 agrees at 8 bases. V shed 2 bases, J shed 4 bases, and the junction held 6 bases outside the gene matches. Germline V gives CDR1 ENHRY, CDR2 SYGVKD. The CDR3 extends over 15 amino acids. CDR3 amino acids: CAISEGQGAATEAFF. CDR3 in DNA: TGTGCCATCAGTGAGGGCCAGGGGGCGGCCACTGAAGCTTTCTTT.

As concerns this clone: Other nucleotide sequences in the sample specify the same CDR3. The rearrangement uses TRBV28 and TRBJ1-1; D may be TRBD1 (5 bases). Trimming removed 3 bases from V and 10 bases from J, with 9 bases in between. Per germline, CDR1 MDHEN and CDR2 SYDVKM. This CDR3 contains 11 residues. The DNA of the CDR3 is TGTGCCAGCAGTTTGAATAGGGGAGCTTTCTTT. Its translation is CASSLNRGAFF.

The chain is built from TRBV3-1 (or the pseudogene TRBV3-2) and TRBJ2-7; D unclear. CDR3 length: 16 amino acids. The germline V gene encodes CDR1 LGHDT and CDR2 YNNKEL (reference sequence). The V and J ends lost 7 bases and 0 bases respectively, with 19 bases between them. The CDR3 nucleotides read TGTGCCAGCACCTTTTCGACCGCGTCGGGCTCCTACGAGCAGTACTTC. Protein: CASTFSTASGSYEQYF.

The J gene is TRBJ1-1, the V gene TRBV6-1; the D is unclear. Germline V gene data show CDR1 as MNHNS and CDR2 as SASEGT. The CDR3 runs to 15 residues. V was trimmed by 3 bases and J by 0 bases, leaving 11 bases between them. The CDR3 spells CASSEFGVLNTEAFF. CDR3 coding DNA: TGTGCCAGCAGTGAGTTCGGGGTGCTGAACACTGAAGCTTTCTTT.

The rearrangement uses TRBV9 and TRBJ1-2; 8 bases agree with TRBD1. With V trimmed by 4 bases and J by 6 bases, 8 bases remained unmatched. Germline CDR1 reads SGDLS; CDR2 reads YYNGEE. The CDR3 runs 14 residues. CDR3 amino acids: CASSPGGQEDGYTF. The CDR3 nucleotides read TGTGCCAGCAGCCCCGGGGGACAGGAGGATGGCTACACCTTC.

This clone was seen only once. The genes are TRBV12-3 or TRBV12-4 and TRBJ2-3; D might be TRBD2 (6 bases). The CDR3 is 13 amino acids. V was pared by 6 bases and J by 3 bases, with 10 bases between. CDR3 sequence reads: CASRSGTTDTQYF. The DNA for the CDR3 is TGTGCCAGCAGGTCCGGGACTACAGATACGCAGTATTTT.

The chain is built from TRBV5-1 and TRBJ1-1, with D possibly TRBD1 on 5 matching bases. Germline V CDR1 and CDR2: SGHRS, YFSETQ. The CDR3 covers 13 residues. V was pared by 7 bases and J by 1 base, with 11 bases between. This CDR3 is CASGGTANTEAFF. The CDR3 nucleotides are TGCGCCAGCGGAGGGACGGCGAACACTGAAGCTTTCTTT.

The rearrangement joins TRBV6-5 to TRBJ2-5; TRBD2 agrees at 8 bases. Germline V CDR1 and CDR2: MNHEY, SVGAGI. V shed 0 bases, J shed 5 bases, and the junction held 8 bases outside the gene matches. The CDR3 contains 16 residues. CDR3 loop: CASSYSGTSGRETQYF. CDR3 nucleotide sequence: TGTGCCAGCAGTTACTCGGGCACTAGCGGTCGGGAGACCCAGTACTTC.

The chain joins TRBV11-2 to TRBJ2-1; D is perhaps TRBD2 (5 bases). Germline CDR1 reads SGHAT; CDR2 reads FQNNGV. The CDR3 is 14 amino acids. Trimming removed 5 bases from V and 8 bases from J, with 16 bases in between. The chain's CDR3 is CASSRIERSDEQFF. In DNA, the CDR3 is TGTGCCAGCAGCCGTATAGAGCGTAGCGATGAGCAGTTCTTC.

The V gene is TRBV24-1, the J gene TRBJ2-1, with 9 bases fitting TRBD1. This CDR3 contains 16 residues. Germline CDR1 is KGHDR and CDR2 is SFDVKD. V was pared by 2 bases and J by 4 bases, with 5 bases of the junction left unmatched. The CDR3 nucleotides are TGTGCCACCAGTGATTCCGGGACAGGGAGATACAATGAGCAGTTCTTC. Translated, it gives CATSDSGTGRYNEQFF.

The rearrangement uses TRBV5-4 and TRBJ1-6; 8 nucleotides line up with TRBD1. The germline CDR1 and CDR2 sequences are SGHNT and YYREEE (reference sequence). This CDR3 has 16 residues. V lost 3 bases, J lost 7 bases, and 9 bases stayed unmatched. The CDR3, as DNA: TGTGCCAGCAGCTCCTTGGGGACAGGCAAGAATTCACCCCTCCACTTT. Protein sequence: CASSSLGTGKNSPLHF. The full variable domain, with the rest looked up from reference TRBV5-4 and TRBJ1-6, is ETGVTQSPTHLIKTRGQQVTLRCSSQSGHNTVSWYQQALGQGPQFIFQYYREEENGRGNFPPRFSGLQFPNYSSELNVNALELDDSALYLCASSSLGTGKNSPLHFGNGTRLTVT.

This chain links TRBV3-1 (or the pseudogene TRBV3-2) with TRBJ1-2; TRBD1 is a possible D gene (6 bases). The germline CDR1 and CDR2 sequences are LGHDT and YNNKEL (reference sequence). The CDR3 extends over 13 amino acids. The germline V and J ends were trimmed by 4 bases and 8 bases, with 14 bases remaining between them. As DNA, the CDR3 is TGTGCCAGCAGCCGCGGACAGCCGCAAGGCTACACCTTC. Translating gives CASSRGQPQGYTF.